This T cell receptor beta chain was obtained from a study of shared clonotypes between healthy human individuals (dated by TCRdb to about 2020). Context from the whole study: The cohort included three men and two women between 18 and 49 years of age. For each donor, three plates each were used for CD4 naive and CD4 memory, two plates were used for CD8 naive, and one plate was used for CD8 memory. To estimate repertoire size and how much clonotypes are shared between individuals, the study performed deep sequencing of blood TCR repertoires from about five healthy adults. To increase sequencing depth and limit assay-specific biases, TCR repertoire library preparation and sequencing were carried out by different laboratories using diverse techniques. Each donor's leukapheresis produced roughly between roughly 0.85 and 9 billion PBMCs.

Details on this clone: The clone's antigen remains unknown. No clone much larger than this one lies a single base away; base qualities are absent.

CDR1 and CDR2, looked up from the germline V gene, are SGHAT and FQNNGV. Germline trimming amounts to 5 bases on V and 5 bases on J, with 11 as the count of junction bases outside the gene matches. The CDR3, cysteine through phenylalanine, is 16 amino acids long. The read is trimmed to its CDR3 DNA, 48 bases read in frame from base 1. Using the deep immunoSEQ assay, TCR CDR3 regions were amplified from genomic DNA by multiplex PCR. For each cell subset, the extracted genomic DNA was distributed evenly across all wells of several immunoSEQ 96-well plates, and each plate served as one replicate. For sorted subsets, around 0.2 ug of genomic DNA, equivalent to some 30,000 T cell genomes, went into each replicate PCR. The purified libraries were quantified using a Qubit 3.0 fluorometer, sized with a Bioanalyzer 2100, and then quantified again using the KAPA Library Quantification kit. Every immunoSEQ 96-well plate was sequenced on a separate single-read 150-cycle Illumina NextSeq 550 flow cell. For the original study's pipeline: Because the immunoSEQ output included only junctional sequences and no quality scores, the filtering could not be the same as the filtering used for full-length reads. To assign V/J genes and CDR3, sequences were annotated against IMGT germline references using PyIR, a Python wrapper for IgBLAST v1.9. Reads with weak V/J assignments (E-value above 1e-6), missing CDR3, stop codons, out-of-frame junctions, or ambiguous translated residues were removed. V3J clonotypes were defined by identical inferred V gene, J gene, and CDR3 amino acid sequence. Percentage overlap between repertoires was calculated by dividing the number of shared unique clonotypes by the size of the smaller repertoire. Richness of each repertoire was evaluated using RTK rarefaction, the Chao1 estimator, and Recon v2.1 estimates of unobserved clonotypes. For all TCRbeta clonotypes obtained by the gDNA method from a handful of donors, generation probabilities were computed with OLGA. TCRdb obtained this table from immuneACCESS and retained in-frame rearrangements with V and J assigned. These tables miss some clones; where compared with another copy, unresolved V genes account for less than half of the shortfall, and the remainder is unexplained. D and trimming were read from the DNA, whereas the V and J calls and clone size are those reported in that table. The sample table contains hundreds of thousands of clones; only one count was recorded for 98% of them. 0.3% of the sample is held by the ten biggest clonotypes.

What the authors observed across the whole study: Compared with non-shared clonotypes, clonotypes shared by all four sorted-subset donors had higher generation probabilities. Approximately 5% of naive CD4, around 3.6% of naive CD8, approximately 2% of memory CD4, and approximately 0.39% of memory CD8 clonotypes were shared across four donors. Rarefaction of sorted-subset datasets indicated incomplete sequencing despite the large sequencing depth. Based on pairwise subsampling, the degree of clonotype sharing among donors was expected to be affected by sequencing depth. Sampling was restricted to blood, and TCR repertoires in tissues likely differ from the TCR repertoires found in blood. Because the study included only a small number of donors, the genetic and exposure-history diversity represented was limited. Larger estimated clonotype richness was generally found for naive subsets than for memory subsets.

For the CD8 naive samples, CD45RO-negative cells were positively selected for CCR7, yielding a CD45RA+CCR7+ population from which TemRA cells were excluded. Donors were healthy HIV-negative adults with no recently reported acute infections or vaccinations. Every donor was a Caucasian adult residing in Nashville, Tennessee, USA. After blood collection by leukapheresis, PBMCs were isolated using Ficoll-Histopaque density gradient centrifugation and then cryopreserved in the vapor phase of liquid nitrogen. Analytical flow cytometry was used to check the purity and quantity of every magnetically sorted T cell population. Each sorted fraction had its genomic DNA isolated and then quantified by UV absorbance on a Nanodrop 2000c.

The clonotype originates from a man aged 30-40 years in good health. The chain couples TRBV11-2 to TRBJ2-3; TRBD1 fits 9 bases in the junction. The sample was naive CD8+ T cells sorted from blood. The intended sense of this specimen's cell subset or site label: CD45RA+CCR7+. CDR3 reads: CASSTRLGQGVDTQYF. The DNA is as follows: TGTGCCAGCAGCACGCGATTGGGACAGGGAGTAGATACGCAGTATTTT.